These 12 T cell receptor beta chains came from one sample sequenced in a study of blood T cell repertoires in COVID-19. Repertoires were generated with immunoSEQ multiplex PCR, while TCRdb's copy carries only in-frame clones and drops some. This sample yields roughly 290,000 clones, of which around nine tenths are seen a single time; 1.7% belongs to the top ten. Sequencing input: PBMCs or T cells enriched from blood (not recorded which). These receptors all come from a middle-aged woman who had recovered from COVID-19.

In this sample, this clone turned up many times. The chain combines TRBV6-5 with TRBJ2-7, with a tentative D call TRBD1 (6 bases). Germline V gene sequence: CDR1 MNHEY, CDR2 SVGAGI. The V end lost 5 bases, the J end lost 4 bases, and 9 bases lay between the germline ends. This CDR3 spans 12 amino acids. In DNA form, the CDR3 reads TGTGCCAGCAGTCCAGGGGATTACGAGCAGTACTTC. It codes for CASSPGDYEQYF.

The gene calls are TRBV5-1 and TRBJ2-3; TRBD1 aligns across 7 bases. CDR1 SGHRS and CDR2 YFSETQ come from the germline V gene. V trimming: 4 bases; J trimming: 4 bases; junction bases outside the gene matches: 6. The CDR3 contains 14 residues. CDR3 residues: CASSIRQGPDTQYF. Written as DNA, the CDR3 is TGCGCCAGCAGCATCCGACAGGGCCCAGATACGCAGTATTTT. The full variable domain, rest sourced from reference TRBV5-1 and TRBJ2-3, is KAGVTQTPRYLIKTRGQQVTLSCSPISGHRSVSWYQQTPGQGLQFLFEYFSETQRNKGNFPGRFSGRQFSNSRSEMNVSTLELGDSALYLCASSIRQGPDTQYFGPGTRLTVL.

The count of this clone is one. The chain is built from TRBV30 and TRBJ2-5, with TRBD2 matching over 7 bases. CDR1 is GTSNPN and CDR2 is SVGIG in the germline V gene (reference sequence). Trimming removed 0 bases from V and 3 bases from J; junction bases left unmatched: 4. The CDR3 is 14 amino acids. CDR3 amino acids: CAWSVLGGEETQYF. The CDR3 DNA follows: TGTGCCTGGAGTGTACTGGGGGGGGAAGAGACCCAGTACTTC.

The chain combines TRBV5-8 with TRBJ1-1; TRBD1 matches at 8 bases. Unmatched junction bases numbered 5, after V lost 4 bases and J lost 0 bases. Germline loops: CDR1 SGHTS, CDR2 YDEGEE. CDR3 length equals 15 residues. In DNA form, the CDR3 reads TGTGCCAGCAGCACAACGACAGGGGTGAACACTGAAGCTTTCTTT. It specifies CASSTTTGVNTEAFF. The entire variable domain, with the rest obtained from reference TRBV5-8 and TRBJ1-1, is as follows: EAGVTQSPTHLIKTRGQQATLRCSPISGHTSVYWYQQALGLGLQFLLWYDEGEERNRGNFPPRFSGRQFPNYSSELNVNALELEDSALYLCASSTTTGVNTEAFFGQGTRLTVV.

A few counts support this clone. The CDR3 loop reads CASRSIGSDGGYGYTF. CDR3 DNA: TGTGCCAGCAGATCCATTGGATCGGACGGAGGATATGGCTACACCTTC. The chain combines TRBV27 with TRBJ1-2; D is unclear. Trimming cost V 6 bases and J 5 bases, with 22 bases left between them. The CDR3 consists of 16 residues. Germline V gives CDR1 MNHEY, CDR2 SMNVEV (reference sequence).

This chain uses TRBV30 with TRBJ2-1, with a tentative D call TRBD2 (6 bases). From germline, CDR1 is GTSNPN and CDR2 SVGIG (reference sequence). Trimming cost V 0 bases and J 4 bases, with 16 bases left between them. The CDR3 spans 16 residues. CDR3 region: CAWSVGSSVKYNEQFF. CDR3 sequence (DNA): TGTGCCTGGAGTGTTGGGTCTAGCGTGAAATACAATGAGCAGTTCTTC.

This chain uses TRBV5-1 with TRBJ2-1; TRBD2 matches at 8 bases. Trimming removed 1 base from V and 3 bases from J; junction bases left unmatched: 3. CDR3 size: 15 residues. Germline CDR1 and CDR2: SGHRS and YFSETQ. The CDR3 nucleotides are TGCGCCAGCAGCTTGCTTAGCGGGGTCTACAATGAGCAGTTCTTC. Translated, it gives CASSLLSGVYNEQFF.

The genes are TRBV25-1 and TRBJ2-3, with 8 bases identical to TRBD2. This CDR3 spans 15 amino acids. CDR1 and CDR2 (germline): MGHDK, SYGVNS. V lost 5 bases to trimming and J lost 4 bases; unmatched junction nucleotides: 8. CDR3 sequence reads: CASSLSAGGADTQYF. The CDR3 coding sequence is TGTGCCAGCAGTTTGTCGGCGGGGGGCGCAGATACGCAGTATTTT.

The CDR3 sequence is CASSEQTTSGNTIYF. Here the CDR3 DNA reads TGTGCCAGCAGTGAACAGACAACCTCTGGAAACACCATATATTTT. V usage is TRBV2 and J usage is TRBJ1-3; D gene uncertain. Trimming removed 2 bases from V and 0 bases from J, with 8 bases in between. This CDR3 spans 15 amino acids. Germline V lookup: CDR1 SNHLY, CDR2 FYNNEI.

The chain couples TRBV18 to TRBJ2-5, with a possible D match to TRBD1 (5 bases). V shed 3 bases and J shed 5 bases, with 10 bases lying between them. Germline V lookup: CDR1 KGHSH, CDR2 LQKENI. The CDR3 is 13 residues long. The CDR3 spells CASSPGQKETQYF. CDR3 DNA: TGTGCCAGCTCACCGGGGCAAAAGGAGACCCAGTACTTC.

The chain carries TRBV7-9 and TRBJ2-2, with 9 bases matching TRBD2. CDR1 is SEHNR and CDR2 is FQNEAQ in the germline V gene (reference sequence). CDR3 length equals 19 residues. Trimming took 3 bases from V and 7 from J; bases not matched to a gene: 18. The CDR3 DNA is TGTGCCAGCAGCTTCGCCCTCTCAGGAGCGGGGGGATCAAGCGGGGAGCTGTTTTTT. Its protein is CASSFALSGAGGSSGELFF.

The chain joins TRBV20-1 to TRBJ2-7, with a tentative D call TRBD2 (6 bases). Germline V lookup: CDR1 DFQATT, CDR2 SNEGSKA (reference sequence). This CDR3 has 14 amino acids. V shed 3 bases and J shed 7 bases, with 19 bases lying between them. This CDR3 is CSASKGPRTTEQYF. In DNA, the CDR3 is TGCAGTGCTAGTAAAGGCCCACGGACTACGGAGCAGTACTTC.